These T cell receptor beta chains were read from a single sample in a study of Graves' ophthalmopathy and Graves' hyperthyroidism. A single record per CDR3 protein comes from TCRdb applying MiXCR to the multiplex PCR reads. The data contain 400,000 or so distinct CDR3 sequences, about 18% of them seen just once; the ten biggest clones take up 2.4%. The sequenced material came from peripheral blood. The receptor set was obtained from an adult woman with stable Graves' hyperthyroidism. The CDR3 runs from the conserved cysteine through the conserved F or W. A row's size may be missing; if present it is once, few, many or a size class.

>once|TRBV7-9|TRBJ1-1|14
CASSLDRDYTEAFF
>many|TRBV12-3/TRBV12-4|TRBJ2-7|16
CASSESGGPMPYEQYF
>.|TRBV11-2|TRBJ2-6|19
CASSLRGDRGGSGANVLTF
>few|TRBV11-2|TRBJ2-5|14
CASSLGPGRETQYF
>many|TRBV3-1|TRBJ2-7|15
CASSQRDYQSYEQYF
>few|TRBV28|TRBJ1-1|14
CASSLVGRGTEACF
>few|TRBV5-1|TRBJ2-2|14
CASSLDRSTGELFF
>.|TRBV7-3|TRBJ2-7|13
CASSLWNSYEQYF
>many|TRBV12-3/TRBV12-4|TRBJ2-5|12
CASSGSQETQYF
>.|TRBV12-3/TRBV12-4|TRBJ1-4|13
CASSTGTAEKLFF
>many|TRBV27|TRBJ2-2|14
CASCFGLNTGELFF
>many|TRBV28|TRBJ2-7|14
CASSSTGGELGQYF
>many|TRBV19|TRBJ2-2|15
CASTPIRVDVGELFF
>.|TRBV6-1|TRBJ2-4|15
CASSDRRRTKNIQYF
>.|TRBV28|TRBJ1-1|15
CASSLGGQGVTEAFF
>.|TRBV28|TRBJ2-5|15
CASSPGQGTGETQYF
>many|TRBV11-2|TRBJ1-5|15
CASSRDGNSNQPQHF
>many|TRBV6-1|TRBJ2-4|14
CASSAGQGQDIQYF
>many|TRBV2|TRBJ1-1|13
CASRADENTEAFF
>.|TRBV7-3|TRBJ2-2|16
CASSTQGLPNTGELFF
>many|TRBV30|TRBJ1-5|12
CAWSGEGQPQHF
>many|TRBV30|TRBJ1-1|12
CAWSVSGSGAFF
>once|TRBV12-3/TRBV12-4|TRBJ2-1|13
CASKKQGTDEKFF
>many|TRBV20-1|TRBJ1-2|14
CSASGAGVDYGYTF
>many|TRBV19|TRBJ1-1|15
CASSITARDGTEAFF
>few|TRBV11-1|TRBJ1-1|18
CASRPTYGQKGRGTEAFF
>many|TRBV4-1|TRBJ2-7|15
CASSPRASGSPEQYF
>.|TRBV7-9|TRBJ1-6|13
CASSYAWGSPLHF
>many|TRBV20-1|TRBJ2-4|13
CSATSTGENIQYF
>many|TRBV4-1|TRBJ1-2|15
CASSIHRQENYGYTF
>many|TRBV6-5|TRBJ2-7|16
CASSYSRQRLSYEQYF
>many|TRBV9|TRBJ1-6|16
CASSATGDFYNSPLHF